Listed below are T cell receptor beta chains from one sample, sequenced in a study of shared clonotypes between healthy human individuals. The data were produced by immunoSEQ multiplex PCR, yet TCRdb's version contains in-frame clones alone and is incomplete. The table records around 1,900,000 clones, 90% to 95% of them present only once. What was sequenced was naive CD8+ T cells from PBMCs. These receptors all stem from a man younger than 30 in good health. Some clones in this sample may be carry-over from other donors' samples. CDR3s include the opening cysteine and the closing phenylalanine or tryptophan. D genes are given only for firm matches.

>TRBV5-1|-
CASSSGSAYEQYF
>TRBV28|TRBD1
CASSLLTGGSYNEQFF
>TRBV27|-
CASSYPGAREKLFF
>TRBV5-6|-
CASSTLPGTYEQYF
>TRBV7-7|-
CASSQVMEGAEQFF
>TRBV7-2|-
CASSLKAGTRRFSDTQYF
>TRBV18|-
CASSPPKDYGYTF
>TRBV6-5|-
CASSFGVYYEQYF
>TRBV28|-
CLRAYNEQFF
>TRBV27|-
CASSSSGTQYEQYF
>TRBV6-5|-
CASSYRAGVNTEAFF
>TRBV27|-
CASRTVQWGRDTEAFF